This TCR beta chain stems from a study of T cells in Graves' hyperthyroidism and ophthalmopathy. The table lists this clonotype with a few counts. Amplification of TCR beta CDR3 regions used RNA as the template. The HTBI primer set served for first-round RT-PCR of the TCR CDR3. MiXCR was run by TCRdb on the multiplex PCR reads, yielding one entry per CDR3 protein. The table lists 540,000 or so distinct CDR3 sequences, around 16% of them singletons. The CDR3 spans 15 residues. Germline-derived CDR1 and CDR2 are DFQATT and SNEGSKA (reference sequence). The V and J ends lost 6 bases and 4 bases respectively, with 21 bases between them.

The chain has TRBV20-1 and TRBJ2-5; the D gene is possibly TRBD2 (5 bases). The sample was blood. This TCR was recovered from a woman in her 30s with Graves' hyperthyroidism. CDR3 protein: CSAKPQWAGGETQYF. In nucleotides, the CDR3 is TGCAGTGCCAAACCCCAGTGGGCGGGTGGAGAGACCCAGTACTTC.